Listed below are T cell receptor beta chains from one sample, sequenced in a study of cytomegalovirus exposure and HLA in healthy donors. Only in-frame clones appear in the TCRdb table, and some are missing; sequencing was by immunoSEQ multiplex PCR. This repertoire shows 50,000 or so clones, 72% found once; its top ten account for approximately 10%. Material: PBMCs. The receptors were sampled from a woman aged 45-65 years in good health and CMV-seronegative. Each CDR3 is given without its conserved first and last residue.

j_call v_call cdr3_aa
TRBJ1-1 TRBV27 ASSPQPGTEAF
TRBJ2-1 TRBV18 ASSPSSGRAREQF
TRBJ2-5 TRBV7-9 ASSLGTSGSETQY
TRBJ1-4 TRBV29-1 SATGEDEKLF
TRBJ2-1 TRBV2 ASTRTSVGEQF
TRBJ2-2 TRBV5-4 ASSLSGGSLGTGELF
TRBJ2-1 TRBV18 ASSPTSDGEQF
TRBJ1-5 TRBV5-8 ASSSPADQLVNQPQH
TRBJ2-5 TRBV13 ASSPRGDLEETQY
TRBJ1-6 TRBV28 ASNRPSSPLH
TRBJ1-2 TRBV4-3 ASSHTLGRAYGYT
TRBJ1-6 TRBV7-9 ASSFTSPNTLH
TRBJ2-6 TRBV7-8 ASKRSGRAAGANVLT
TRBJ2-5 TRBV2 ASVRDRGTETQY
TRBJ2-2 TRBV5-1 ASSLGLADTGELF
TRBJ1-6 TRBV18 ASSQEGNSPLH
TRBJ1-4 TRBV14 ASSQVRGLNEKLF
TRBJ1-2 TRBV20-1 SAPRDGYT
TRBJ2-3 TRBV7-9 ASSLLLANTDTQY
TRBJ1-5 TRBV7-2 ASSLGQGKEPQH
TRBJ2-4 TRBV6-6 ASRDPGQAAIQY
TRBJ2-3 TRBV10-3 AIRPGTDTDTQY
TRBJ2-2 TRBV27 ASSPRTGGSGELF
TRBJ2-3 TRBV28 ASSPLPTSTDTQY
TRBJ2-7 TRBV7-9 ASSLAQGSFYEQY
TRBJ1-4 TRBV28 ASSPPKQVTNEKLF
TRBJ2-1 TRBV28 ASSSSGGAGEQF
TRBJ1-5 TRBV27 ASRELGTDNQPQH
TRBJ2-3 TRBV11-3 ASSFRGTDTQY
TRBJ1-4 TRBV7-9 ASSANRDEKLF